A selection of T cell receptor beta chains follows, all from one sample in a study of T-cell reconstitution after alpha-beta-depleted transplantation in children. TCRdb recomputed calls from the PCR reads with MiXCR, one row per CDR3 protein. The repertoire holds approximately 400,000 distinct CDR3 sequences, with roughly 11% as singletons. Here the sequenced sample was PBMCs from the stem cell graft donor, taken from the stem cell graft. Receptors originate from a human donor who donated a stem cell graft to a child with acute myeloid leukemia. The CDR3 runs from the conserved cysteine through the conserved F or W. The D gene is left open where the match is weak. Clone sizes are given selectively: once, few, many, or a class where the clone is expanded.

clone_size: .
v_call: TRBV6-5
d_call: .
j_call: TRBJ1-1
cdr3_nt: TGTGCCAGCAGTGTACTCAGGGAAGGTGAAGCTTTCTTT
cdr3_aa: CASSVLREGEAFF

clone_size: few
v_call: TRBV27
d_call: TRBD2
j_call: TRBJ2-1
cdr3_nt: TGTGCCAGCATTCGGCGGGAGATTGTTTACAATGAGCAGTTCTTC
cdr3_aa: CASIRREIVYNEQFF

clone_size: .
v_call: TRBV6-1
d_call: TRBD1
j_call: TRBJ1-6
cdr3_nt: TGTGCCAGCAGCCCCGTGACAGGGGGCTCGGAGGGTTCACCCCTCCACTTT
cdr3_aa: CASSPVTGGSEGSPLHF

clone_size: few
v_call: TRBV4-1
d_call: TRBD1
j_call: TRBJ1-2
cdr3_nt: TGCGCCAGCAGCCAAGGCCCCGACAGGGGATTTGGCTACACCTTC
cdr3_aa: CASSQGPDRGFGYTF

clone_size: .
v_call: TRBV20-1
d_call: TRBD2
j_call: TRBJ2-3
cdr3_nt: TGCAGTGCTAGATGGGAGGGAGGCACAGATACGCAGTATTTT
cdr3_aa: CSARWEGGTDTQYF

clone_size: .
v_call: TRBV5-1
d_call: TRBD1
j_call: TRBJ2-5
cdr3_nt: TGCGCCAGCAGCTCGACGGGACAGAGAGAGACCCAGTACTTC
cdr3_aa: CASSSTGQRETQYF

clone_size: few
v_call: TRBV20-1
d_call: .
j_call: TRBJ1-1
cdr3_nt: TGCAGTGCAACACATCCGGCCCAGGTTACTGAAGCTTTCTTT
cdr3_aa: CSATHPAQVTEAFF

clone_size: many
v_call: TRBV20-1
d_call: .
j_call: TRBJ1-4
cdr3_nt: TGCAGCGCTAGGGGTGCAACTAATGAAAAACTGTTTTTT
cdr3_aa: CSARGATNEKLFF

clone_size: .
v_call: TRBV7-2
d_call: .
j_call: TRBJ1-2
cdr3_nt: TGTGCCAGCAGCCCTAGCTGGGGGGGATCCTATGGCTACACCTTC
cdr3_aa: CASSPSWGGSYGYTF

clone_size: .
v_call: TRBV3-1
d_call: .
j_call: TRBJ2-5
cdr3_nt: TGTGCCAGCAGCCGCCAGGAATTCGAGACCCAGTACTTC
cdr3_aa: CASSRQEFETQYF

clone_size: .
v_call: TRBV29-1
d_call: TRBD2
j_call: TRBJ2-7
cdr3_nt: TGCAGCGTTGAAAGCGGGAGGGGGGTCGGCGAGCAGTACTTC
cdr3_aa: CSVESGRGVGEQYF

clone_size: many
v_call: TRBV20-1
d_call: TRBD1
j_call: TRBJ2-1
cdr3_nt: TGCAGTGCGACACCCGACAGGGGCGTTGGGAATGAGCAGTTCTTC
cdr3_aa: CSATPDRGVGNEQFF

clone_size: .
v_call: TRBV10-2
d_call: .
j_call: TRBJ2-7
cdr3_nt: TGCGCCAGCAGTGAGAGGGAGCAGTACTTC
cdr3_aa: CASSEREQYF

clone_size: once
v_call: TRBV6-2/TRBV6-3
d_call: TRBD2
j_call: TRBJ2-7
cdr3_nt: TGTGCCAGCGGTTACCGAGGGACTAGCGGCTACGAGCAGTACTTC
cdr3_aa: CASGYRGTSGYEQYF

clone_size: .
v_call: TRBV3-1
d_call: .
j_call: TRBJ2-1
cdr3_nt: TGTGCCAGCAGCCAAGGGGGGCCCTATGAGCAGTTCTTC
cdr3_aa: CASSQGGPYEQFF

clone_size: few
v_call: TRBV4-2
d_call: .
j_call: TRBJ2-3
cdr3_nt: TGTGCCAGCACCCCCGTCGCTGCGCAACTCACAGATACGCAGTATTTT
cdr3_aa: CASTPVAAQLTDTQYF

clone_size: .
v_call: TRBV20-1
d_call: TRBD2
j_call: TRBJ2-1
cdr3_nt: TGCAGTGCTGACAGCGGGGGGGCCTCCTACAATGAGCAGTTCTTC
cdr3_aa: CSADSGGASYNEQFF

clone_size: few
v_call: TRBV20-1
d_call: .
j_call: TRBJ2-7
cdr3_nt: TGCAGTGCTAGAGATAGGGCTAAAGGAATCTCCTACGAGCAGTACTTC
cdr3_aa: CSARDRAKGISYEQYF

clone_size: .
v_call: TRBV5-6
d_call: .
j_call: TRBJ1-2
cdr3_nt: TGTGCCAGCAGCTTGCAGGGGACCCCTAACTATGGCTACACCTTC
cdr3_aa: CASSLQGTPNYGYTF

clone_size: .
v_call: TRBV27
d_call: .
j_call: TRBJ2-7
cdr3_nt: TGTGCCAGCAGTACCGGATCCAAAGGCCGTATCGTGCCGTACTTC
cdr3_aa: CASSTGSKGRIVPYF

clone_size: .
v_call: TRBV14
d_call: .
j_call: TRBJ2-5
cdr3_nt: TGTGCCAGCAGCCAAGGGCTCTGGGAGACCCAGTACTTC
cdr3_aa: CASSQGLWETQYF

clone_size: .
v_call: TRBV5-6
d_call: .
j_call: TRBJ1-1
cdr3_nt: TGTGCCAGCAGCTTGGTATTGGGGTCGCGGACTGAAGCTTTCTTT
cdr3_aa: CASSLVLGSRTEAFF

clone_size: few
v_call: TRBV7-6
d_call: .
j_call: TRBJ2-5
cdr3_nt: TGTGCCAGCAGCCCTTCCCTGCGGCCCCAAGAGACCCAGTACTTC
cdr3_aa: CASSPSLRPQETQYF

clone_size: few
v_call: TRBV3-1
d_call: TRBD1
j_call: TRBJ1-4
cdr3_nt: TGTGCCAGCAGCGGGCGGACAGGATTTAATGAAAAACTGTTTTTT
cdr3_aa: CASSGRTGFNEKLFF

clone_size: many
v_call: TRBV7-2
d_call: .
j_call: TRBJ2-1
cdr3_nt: TGTGCCAGCAGCACCTATCGGCTAGTCAATGAGCAGTTCTTC
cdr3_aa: CASSTYRLVNEQFF

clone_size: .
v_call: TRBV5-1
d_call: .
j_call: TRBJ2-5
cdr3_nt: TGCGCCAGCAGCTTGGCCCCGGGGGCAGAGACCCAGTACTTC
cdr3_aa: CASSLAPGAETQYF

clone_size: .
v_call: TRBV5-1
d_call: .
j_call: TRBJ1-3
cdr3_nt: TGCGCCAGCAGCTTGGGAAGAACGACTGGAAACACCATATATTTT
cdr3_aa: CASSLGRTTGNTIYF

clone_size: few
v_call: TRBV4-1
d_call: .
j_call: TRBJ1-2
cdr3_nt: TGCGCCAGCAGCCAAGATAGCAGGGGCGGCTATGGCTACACCTTC
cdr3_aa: CASSQDSRGGYGYTF

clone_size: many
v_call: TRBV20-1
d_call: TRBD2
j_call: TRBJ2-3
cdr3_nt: TGCAGTGCTAGACTCCTCGGGGGTAGCGGGAGGTCCCGGGGCACAGATACGCAGTATTTT
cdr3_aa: CSARLLGGSGRSRGTDTQYF

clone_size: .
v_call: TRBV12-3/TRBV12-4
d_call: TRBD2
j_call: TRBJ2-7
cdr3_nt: TGTGCCAGCAGTCCGCGGGGACTAGCGGCCTACGAGCAGTACTTC
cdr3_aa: CASSPRGLAAYEQYF

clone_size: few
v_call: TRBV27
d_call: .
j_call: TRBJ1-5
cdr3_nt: TGTGCCAGCAGTTTCTATGGGGCTGCGGGAAGCAATCAGCCCCAGCATTTT
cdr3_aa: CASSFYGAAGSNQPQHF

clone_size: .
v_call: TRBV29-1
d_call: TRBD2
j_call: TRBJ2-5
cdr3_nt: TGCAGCGTTGATATTCTAGCGGGGAAAAAAGAGACCCAGTACTTC
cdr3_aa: CSVDILAGKKETQYF

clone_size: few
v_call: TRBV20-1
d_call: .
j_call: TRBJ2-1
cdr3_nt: TGCAGTGCTAGAGGAGGGGGGTCTGGGTATGAGCAGTTCTTC
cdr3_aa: CSARGGGSGYEQFF

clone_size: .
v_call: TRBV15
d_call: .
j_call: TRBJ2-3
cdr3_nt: TGTGCCACCAGCAGAGACCCGCAGGGCCGCACAGATACGCAGTATTTT
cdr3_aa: CATSRDPQGRTDTQYF

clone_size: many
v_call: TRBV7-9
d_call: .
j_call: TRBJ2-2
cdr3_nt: TGTGCCAGCACCGGCAACACCGGGGAGCTGTTTTTT
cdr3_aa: CASTGNTGELFF